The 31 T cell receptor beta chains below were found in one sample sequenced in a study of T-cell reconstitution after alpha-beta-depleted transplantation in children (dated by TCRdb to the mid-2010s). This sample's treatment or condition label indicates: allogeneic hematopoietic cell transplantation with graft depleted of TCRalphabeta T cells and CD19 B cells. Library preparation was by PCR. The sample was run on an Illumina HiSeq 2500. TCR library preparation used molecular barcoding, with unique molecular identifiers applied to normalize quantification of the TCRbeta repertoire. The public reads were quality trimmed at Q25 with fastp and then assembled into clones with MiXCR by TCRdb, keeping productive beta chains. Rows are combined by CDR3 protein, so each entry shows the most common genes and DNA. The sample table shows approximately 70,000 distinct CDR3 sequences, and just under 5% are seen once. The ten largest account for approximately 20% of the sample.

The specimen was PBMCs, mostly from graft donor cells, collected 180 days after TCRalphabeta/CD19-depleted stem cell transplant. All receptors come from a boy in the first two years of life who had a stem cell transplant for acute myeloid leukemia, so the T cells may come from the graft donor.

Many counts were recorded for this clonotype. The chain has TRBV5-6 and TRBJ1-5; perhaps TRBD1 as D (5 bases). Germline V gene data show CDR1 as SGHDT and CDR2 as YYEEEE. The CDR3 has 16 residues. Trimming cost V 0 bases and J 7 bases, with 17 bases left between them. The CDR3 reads CASSLASGTSIQPQHF. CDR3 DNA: TGTGCCAGCAGCTTGGCCTCAGGGACCTCTATCCAGCCCCAGCATTTT.

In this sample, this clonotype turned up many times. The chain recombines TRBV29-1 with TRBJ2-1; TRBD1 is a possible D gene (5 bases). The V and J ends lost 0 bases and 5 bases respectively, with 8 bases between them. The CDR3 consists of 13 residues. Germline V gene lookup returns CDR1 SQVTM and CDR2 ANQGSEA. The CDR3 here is CSVEDRADNEQFF. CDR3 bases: TGCAGCGTTGAAGACAGGGCGGACAATGAGCAGTTCTTC.

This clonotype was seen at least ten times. CDR3 nucleotide sequence: TGTGCCAGCAGCTTAAGTGGGACGGCCTCCTACGAGCAGTACTTC. It codes for CASSLSGTASYEQYF. V gene TRBV5-5 combines with J gene TRBJ2-7; either TRBD1 or TRBD2 may supply D (5 bases each). CDR3 length equals 15 residues. CDR1 SGHKS and CDR2 YYEKEE come from the germline V gene (reference sequence). V lost 2 bases and J 0 bases, leaving 12 bases between the germline ends.

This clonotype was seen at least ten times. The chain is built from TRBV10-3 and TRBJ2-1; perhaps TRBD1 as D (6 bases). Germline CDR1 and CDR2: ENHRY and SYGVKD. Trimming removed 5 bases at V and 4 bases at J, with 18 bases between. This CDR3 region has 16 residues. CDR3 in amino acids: CAISLLGRGSYNEQFF. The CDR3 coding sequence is TGTGCCATCAGTTTGCTCGGCAGGGGATCGTACAATGAGCAGTTCTTC.

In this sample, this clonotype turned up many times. CDR3 DNA sequence: TGTGCCAGCAGCCCCGCGGGAGTAGTTCAGTATTTT. Its translation is CASSPAGVVQYF. The chain carries TRBV7-9 and TRBJ2-3, with TRBD2 matching over 7 bases. V trimming: 5 bases; J trimming: 12 bases; junction bases outside the gene matches: 8. The CDR3 totals 12 residues. Germline values: CDR1 SEHNR, CDR2 FQNEAQ (reference sequence).

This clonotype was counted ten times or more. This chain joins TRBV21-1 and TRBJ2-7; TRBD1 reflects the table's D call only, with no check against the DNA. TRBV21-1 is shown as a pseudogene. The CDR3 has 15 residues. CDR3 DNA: TGTGCCAGCAGCCCCCCCGACAGGAACATCTACGAGCAGTACGTC. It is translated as CASSPPDRNIYEQYV.

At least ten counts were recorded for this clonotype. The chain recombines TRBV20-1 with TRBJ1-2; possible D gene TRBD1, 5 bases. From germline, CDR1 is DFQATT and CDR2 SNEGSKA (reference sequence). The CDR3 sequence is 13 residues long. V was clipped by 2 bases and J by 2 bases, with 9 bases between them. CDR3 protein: CSARQGSNYGYTF. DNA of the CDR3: TGCAGTGCTAGACAGGGATCCAACTATGGCTACACCTTC.

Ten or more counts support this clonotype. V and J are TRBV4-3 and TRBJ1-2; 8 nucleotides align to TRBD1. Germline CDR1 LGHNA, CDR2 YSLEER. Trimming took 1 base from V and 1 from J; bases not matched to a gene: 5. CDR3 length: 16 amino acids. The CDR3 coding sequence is TGCGCCAGCAGCCAAGGAGCAGGGGGCGTTAACTATGGCTACACCTTC. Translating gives CASSQGAGGVNYGYTF.

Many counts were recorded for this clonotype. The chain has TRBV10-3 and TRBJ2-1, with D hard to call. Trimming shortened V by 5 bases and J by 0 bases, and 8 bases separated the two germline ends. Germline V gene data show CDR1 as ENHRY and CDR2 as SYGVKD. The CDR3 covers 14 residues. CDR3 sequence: CAISSLSSYNEQFF. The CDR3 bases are TGTGCCATCAGTTCCCTGAGCTCCTACAATGAGCAGTTCTTC.

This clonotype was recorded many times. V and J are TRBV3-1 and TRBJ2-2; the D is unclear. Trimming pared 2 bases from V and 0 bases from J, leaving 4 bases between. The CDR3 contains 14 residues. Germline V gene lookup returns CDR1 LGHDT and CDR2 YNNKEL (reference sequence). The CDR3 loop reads CASSQRSNTGELFF. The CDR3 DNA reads TGTGCCAGCAGCCAAAGGTCGAACACCGGGGAGCTGTTTTTT.

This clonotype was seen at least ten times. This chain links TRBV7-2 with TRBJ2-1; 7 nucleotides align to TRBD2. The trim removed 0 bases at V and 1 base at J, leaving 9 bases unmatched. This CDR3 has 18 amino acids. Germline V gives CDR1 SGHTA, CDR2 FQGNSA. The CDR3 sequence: CASSLAPGGWVSYNEQFF. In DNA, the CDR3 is TGTGCCAGCAGCTTAGCCCCGGGGGGTTGGGTGTCCTACAATGAGCAGTTCTTC.

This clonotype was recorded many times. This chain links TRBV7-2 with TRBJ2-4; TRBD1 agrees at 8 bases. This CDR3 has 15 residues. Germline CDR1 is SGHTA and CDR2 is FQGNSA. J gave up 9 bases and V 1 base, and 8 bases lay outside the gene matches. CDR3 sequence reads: CASSLVATGGGIQYF. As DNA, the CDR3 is TGTGCCAGCAGCTTAGTAGCTACAGGGGGAGGCATTCAGTACTTC.

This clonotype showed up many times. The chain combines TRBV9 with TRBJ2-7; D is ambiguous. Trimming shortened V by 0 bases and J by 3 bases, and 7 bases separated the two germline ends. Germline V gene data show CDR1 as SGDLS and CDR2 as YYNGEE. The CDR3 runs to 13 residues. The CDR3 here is CASSVDGFYEQYF. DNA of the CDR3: TGTGCCAGCAGCGTAGACGGCTTCTACGAGCAGTACTTC.

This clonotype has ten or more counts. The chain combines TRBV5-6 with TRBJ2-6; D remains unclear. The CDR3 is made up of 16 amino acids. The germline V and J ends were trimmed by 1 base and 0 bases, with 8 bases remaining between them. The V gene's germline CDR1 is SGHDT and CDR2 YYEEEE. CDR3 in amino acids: CASSLFWSSGANVLTF. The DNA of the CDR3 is TGTGCCAGCAGCTTGTTTTGGAGCTCTGGGGCCAACGTCCTGACTTTC.

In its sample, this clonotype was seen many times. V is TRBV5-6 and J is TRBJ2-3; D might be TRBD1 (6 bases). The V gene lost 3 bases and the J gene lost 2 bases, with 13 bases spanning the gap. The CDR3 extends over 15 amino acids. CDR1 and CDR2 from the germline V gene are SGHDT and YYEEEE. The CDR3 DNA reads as TGTGCCAGCAGCTGGACAGTTCTTCCCACAGATACGCAGTATTTT. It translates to CASSWTVLPTDTQYF.

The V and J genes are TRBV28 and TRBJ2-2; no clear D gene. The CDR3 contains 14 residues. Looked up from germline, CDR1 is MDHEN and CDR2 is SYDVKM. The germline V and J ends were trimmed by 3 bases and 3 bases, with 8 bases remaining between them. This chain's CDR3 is CASSFSDHTGELFF. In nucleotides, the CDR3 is TGTGCCAGCAGTTTTTCCGATCACACCGGGGAGCTGTTTTTT.

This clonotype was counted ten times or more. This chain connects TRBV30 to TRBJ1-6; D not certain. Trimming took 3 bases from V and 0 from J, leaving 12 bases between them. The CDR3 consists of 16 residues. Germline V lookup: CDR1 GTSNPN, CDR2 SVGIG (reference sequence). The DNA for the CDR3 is TGTGCCTGGAGCCGTACTGGAAGCTCCTATAATTCACCCCTCCACTTT. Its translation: CAWSRTGSSYNSPLHF.

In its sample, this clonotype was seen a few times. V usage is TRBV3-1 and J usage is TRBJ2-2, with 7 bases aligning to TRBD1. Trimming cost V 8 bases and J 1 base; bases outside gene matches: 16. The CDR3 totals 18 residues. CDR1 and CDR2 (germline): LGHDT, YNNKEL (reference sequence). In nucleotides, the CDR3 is TGTGCCAGCTGTCTCCCACGTCGAGGGGGCTTGAACACCGGGGAGCTGTTTTTT. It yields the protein CASCLPRRGGLNTGELFF. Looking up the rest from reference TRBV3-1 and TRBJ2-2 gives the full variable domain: DTAVSQTPKYLVTQMGNDKSIKCEQNLGHDTMYWYKQDSKKFLKIMFSYNNKELIINETVPNRFSPKSPDKAHLNLHINSLELGDSAVYFCASCLPRRGGLNTGELFFGEGSRLTVL.

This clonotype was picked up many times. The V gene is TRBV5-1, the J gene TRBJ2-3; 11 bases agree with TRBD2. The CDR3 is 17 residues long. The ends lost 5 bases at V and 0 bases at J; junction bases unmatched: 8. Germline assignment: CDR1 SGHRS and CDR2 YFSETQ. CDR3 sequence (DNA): TGCGCCAGCAGATACCTCGGGACTAGCGGTAGCACAGATACGCAGTATTTT. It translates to CASRYLGTSGSTDTQYF.

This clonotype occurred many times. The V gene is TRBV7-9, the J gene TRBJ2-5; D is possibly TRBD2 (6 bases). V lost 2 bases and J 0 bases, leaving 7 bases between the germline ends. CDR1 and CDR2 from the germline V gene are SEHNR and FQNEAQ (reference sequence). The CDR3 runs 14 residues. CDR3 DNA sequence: TGTGCCAGCAGCTTATGGGGGGACCAAGAGACCCAGTACTTC. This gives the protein CASSLWGDQETQYF. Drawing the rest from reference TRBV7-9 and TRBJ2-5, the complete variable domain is DTGVSQNPRHKITKRGQNVTFRCDPISEHNRLYWYRQTLGQGPEFLTYFQNEAQLEKSRLLSDRFSAERPKGSFSTLEIQRTEQGDSAMYLCASSLWGDQETQYFGPGTRLLVL.

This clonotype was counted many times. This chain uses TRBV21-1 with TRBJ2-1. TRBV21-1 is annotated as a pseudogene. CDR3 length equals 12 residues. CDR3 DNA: TGTGCCAGCAGCAAAGCGGAAGATGAGCGTTTCTTC. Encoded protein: CASSKAEDERFF.

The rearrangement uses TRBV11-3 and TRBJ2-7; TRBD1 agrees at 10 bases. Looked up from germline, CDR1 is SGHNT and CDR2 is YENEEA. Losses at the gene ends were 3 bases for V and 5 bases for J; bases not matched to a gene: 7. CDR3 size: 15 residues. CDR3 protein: CASSFRTGGINEQYF. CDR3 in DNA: TGTGCCAGCAGCTTCCGGACAGGGGGAATCAACGAGCAGTACTTC.

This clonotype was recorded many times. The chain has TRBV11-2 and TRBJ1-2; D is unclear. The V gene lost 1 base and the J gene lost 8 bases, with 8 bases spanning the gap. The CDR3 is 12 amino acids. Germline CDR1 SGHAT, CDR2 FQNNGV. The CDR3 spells CASSLAVDGYTF. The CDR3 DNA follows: TGTGCCAGCAGCTTAGCAGTTGACGGCTACACCTTC.

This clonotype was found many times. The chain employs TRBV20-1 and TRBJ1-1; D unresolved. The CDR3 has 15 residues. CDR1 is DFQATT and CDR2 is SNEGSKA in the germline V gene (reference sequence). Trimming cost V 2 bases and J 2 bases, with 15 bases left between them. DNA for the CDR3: TGCAGTGCTAGAAGCCGGCGTGGGTCAAACACTGAAGCTTTCTTT. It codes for CSARSRRGSNTEAFF.

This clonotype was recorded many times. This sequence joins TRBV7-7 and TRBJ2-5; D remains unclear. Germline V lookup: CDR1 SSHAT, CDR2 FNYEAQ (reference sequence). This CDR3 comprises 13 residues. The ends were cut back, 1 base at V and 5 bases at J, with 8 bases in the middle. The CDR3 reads CASSLGAAETQYF. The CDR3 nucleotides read TGTGCCAGCAGCTTAGGGGCGGCGGAGACCCAGTACTTC.

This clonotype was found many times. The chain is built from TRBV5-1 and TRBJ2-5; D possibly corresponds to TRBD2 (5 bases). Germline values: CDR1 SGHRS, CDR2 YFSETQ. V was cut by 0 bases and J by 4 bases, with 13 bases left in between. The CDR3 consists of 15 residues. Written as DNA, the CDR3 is TGCGCCAGCAGCTTGGTAGGTGCGGCGGGAGAGACCCAGTACTTC. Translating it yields CASSLVGAAGETQYF.

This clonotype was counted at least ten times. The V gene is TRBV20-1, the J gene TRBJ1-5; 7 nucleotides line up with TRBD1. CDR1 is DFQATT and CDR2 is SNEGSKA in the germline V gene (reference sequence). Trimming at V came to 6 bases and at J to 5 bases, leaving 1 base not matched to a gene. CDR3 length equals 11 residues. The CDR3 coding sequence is TGCAGTGCCAGGGGGGATCAGCCCCAGCATTTT. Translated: CSARGDQPQHF.

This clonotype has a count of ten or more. The CDR3 DNA reads TGTGCCAGCGCCGGGACAGGCCCCTACGAGCAGTACTTC. Protein sequence: CASAGTGPYEQYF. The rearrangement links TRBV27 to TRBJ2-7; TRBD1 matches at 8 bases. CDR3 length: 13 residues. In germline, CDR1 is MNHEY, CDR2 SMNVEV (reference sequence). The J segment lost 2 bases and the V segment lost 8 bases, leaving 5 bases of the junction unmatched.

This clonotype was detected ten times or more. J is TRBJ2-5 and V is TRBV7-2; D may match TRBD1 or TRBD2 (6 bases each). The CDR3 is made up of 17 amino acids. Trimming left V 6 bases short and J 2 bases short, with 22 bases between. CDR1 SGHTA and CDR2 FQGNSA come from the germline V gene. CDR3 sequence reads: CASSLNGWGAAQETQYF. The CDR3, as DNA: TGTGCCAGCAGTCTCAATGGTTGGGGGGCGGCTCAAGAGACCCAGTACTTC.

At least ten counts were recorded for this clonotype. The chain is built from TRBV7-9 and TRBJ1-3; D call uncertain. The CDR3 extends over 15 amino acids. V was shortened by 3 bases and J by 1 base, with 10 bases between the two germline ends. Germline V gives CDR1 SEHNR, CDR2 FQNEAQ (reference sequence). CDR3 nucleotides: TGTGCCAGCAGCTTTTTCTTACGATCTGGAAACACCATATATTTT. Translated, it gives CASSFFLRSGNTIYF.

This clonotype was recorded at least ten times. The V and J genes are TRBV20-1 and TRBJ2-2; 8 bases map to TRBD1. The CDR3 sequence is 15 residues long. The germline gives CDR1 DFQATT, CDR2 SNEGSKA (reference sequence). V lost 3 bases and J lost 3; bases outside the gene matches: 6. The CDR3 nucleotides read TGCAGTGCTAGTCGGCAGGGGGCGCACACCGGGGAGCTGTTTTTT. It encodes CSASRQGAHTGELFF.